This entry concerns a single T cell receptor beta chain. Its antigen is as yet unknown. The sample belongs to a study of cytomegalovirus exposure and HLA in healthy donors. PCR involved 60 Vbeta and 13 Jbeta primers. Only in-frame clones appear in the TCRdb table, and some are missing; sequencing was by immunoSEQ multiplex PCR. The sample includes approximately 160,000 clones, 70% to 90% of them seen just once. Notes on the study in general: A later analysis by the authors found several of the most significant clusters apparently linked to common viral pathogens. As a later analysis revealed, most CMV-associated TCR beta chains appeared HLA-restricted.

Sequenced input: PBMCs. The sequence came from a young woman in good health and CMV-seronegative.

CDR3 in DNA: TGTGCCAGCGGACTCTACACTTCTGGGGCCAACGTCCTGACTTTC. Its protein is CASGLYTSGANVLTF. The rearrangement joins TRBV2 to TRBJ2-6; tentative D call: TRBD2 (5 bases). V gave up 8 bases and J gave up 1 base, with 12 bases separating them. This CDR3 has 15 amino acids. The germline V gene encodes CDR1 SNHLY and CDR2 FYNNEI.